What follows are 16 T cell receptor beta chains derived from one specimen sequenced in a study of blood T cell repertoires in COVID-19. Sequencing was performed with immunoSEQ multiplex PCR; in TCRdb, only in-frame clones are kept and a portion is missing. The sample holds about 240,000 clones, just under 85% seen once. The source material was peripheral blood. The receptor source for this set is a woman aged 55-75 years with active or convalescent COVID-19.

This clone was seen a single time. DNA for the CDR3: TGTGCCAGCAGCCTACAGGGCACCCCGGGAGAGCAGTACTTC. Translation gives CASSLQGTPGEQYF. This chain links TRBV2 with TRBJ2-7, with a weak D call TRBD1 (6 bases). CDR3 size: 14 residues. The V end was cut by 6 bases, the J end by 7 bases, with 19 bases between. In germline, CDR1 is SNHLY, CDR2 FYNNEI.

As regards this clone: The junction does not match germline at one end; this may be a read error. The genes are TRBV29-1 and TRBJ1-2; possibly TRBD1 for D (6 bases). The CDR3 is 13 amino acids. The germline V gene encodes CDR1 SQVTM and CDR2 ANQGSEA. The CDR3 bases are TGCAGCGTAGAAGCCCCGGGACAACTCCTCGTTACCTTC. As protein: CSVEAPGQLLVTF.

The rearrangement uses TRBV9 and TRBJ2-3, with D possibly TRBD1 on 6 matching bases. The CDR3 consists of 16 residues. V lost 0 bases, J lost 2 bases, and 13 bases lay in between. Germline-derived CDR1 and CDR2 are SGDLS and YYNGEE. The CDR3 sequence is CASSVGAGDLTDTQYF. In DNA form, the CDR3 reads TGTGCCAGCAGCGTAGGGGCAGGGGACCTCACAGATACGCAGTATTTT. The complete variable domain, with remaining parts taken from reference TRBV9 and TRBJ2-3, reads DSGVTQTPKHLITATGQRVTLRCSPRSGDLSVYWYQQSLDQGLQFLIQYYNGEERAKGNILERFSAQQFPDLHSELNLSSLELGDSALYFCASSVGAGDLTDTQYFGPGTRLTVL.

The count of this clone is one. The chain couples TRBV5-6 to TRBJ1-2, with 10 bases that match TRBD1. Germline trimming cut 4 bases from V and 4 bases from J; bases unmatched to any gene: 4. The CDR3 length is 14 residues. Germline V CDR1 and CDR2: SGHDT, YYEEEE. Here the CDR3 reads CASSKDRGFYGYTF. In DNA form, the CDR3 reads TGTGCCAGCAGCAAGGACAGGGGGTTCTATGGCTACACCTTC. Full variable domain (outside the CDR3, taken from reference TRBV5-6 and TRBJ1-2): DAGVTQSPTHLIKTRGQQVTLRCSPKSGHDTVSWYQQALGQGPQFIFQYYEEEERQRGNFPDRFSGHQFPNYSSELNVNALLLGDSALYLCASSKDRGFYGYTFGSGTRLTVV.

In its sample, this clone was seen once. CDR3 residues: CASSVRGTGNTIYF. The CDR3 region has the DNA TGTGCCAGCAGTGTCAGGGGGACTGGAAACACCATATATTTT. This chain connects TRBV25-1 to TRBJ1-3, with 7 bases lining up with TRBD1. Germline lookup yields CDR1 MGHDK and CDR2 SYGVNS. The CDR3 spans 14 residues. Trimming cost V 4 bases and J 2 bases; bases outside gene matches: 2.

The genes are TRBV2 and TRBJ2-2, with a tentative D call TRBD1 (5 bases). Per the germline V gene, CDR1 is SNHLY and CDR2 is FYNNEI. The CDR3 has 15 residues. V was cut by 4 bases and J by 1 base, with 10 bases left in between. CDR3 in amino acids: CASSAGQMNTGELFF. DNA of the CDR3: TGTGCCAGCAGTGCCGGACAAATGAACACCGGGGAGCTGTTTTTT.

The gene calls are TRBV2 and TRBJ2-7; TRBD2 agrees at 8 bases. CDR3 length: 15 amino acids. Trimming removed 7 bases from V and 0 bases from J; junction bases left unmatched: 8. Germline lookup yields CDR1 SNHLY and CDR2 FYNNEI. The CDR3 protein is CASTGLGQSSYEQYV. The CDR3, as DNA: TGTGCCAGCACGGGACTAGGGCAGTCCTCCTACGAGCAGTACGTC.

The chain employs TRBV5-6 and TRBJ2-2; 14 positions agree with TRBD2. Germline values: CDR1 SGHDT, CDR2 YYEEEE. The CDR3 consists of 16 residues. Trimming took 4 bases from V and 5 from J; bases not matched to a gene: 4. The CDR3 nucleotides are TGTGCCAGCAGCCCGGGACTAGCGGGAGAAACCGGGGAGCTGTTTTTT. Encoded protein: CASSPGLAGETGELFF.

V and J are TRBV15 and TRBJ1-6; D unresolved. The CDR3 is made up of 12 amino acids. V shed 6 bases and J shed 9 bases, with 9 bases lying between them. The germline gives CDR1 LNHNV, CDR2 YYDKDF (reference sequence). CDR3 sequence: CATRNPSSPLHF. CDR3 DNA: TGTGCCACCAGAAACCCGAGTTCACCCCTCCACTTT.

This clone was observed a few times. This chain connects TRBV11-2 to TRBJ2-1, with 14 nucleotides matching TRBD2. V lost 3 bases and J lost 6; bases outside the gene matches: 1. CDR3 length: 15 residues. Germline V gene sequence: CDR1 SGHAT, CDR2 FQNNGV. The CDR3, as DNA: TGTGCCAGCAGCTTGGGGACTAGCGGGAGCAATGAGCAGTTCTTC. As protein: CASSLGTSGSNEQFF.

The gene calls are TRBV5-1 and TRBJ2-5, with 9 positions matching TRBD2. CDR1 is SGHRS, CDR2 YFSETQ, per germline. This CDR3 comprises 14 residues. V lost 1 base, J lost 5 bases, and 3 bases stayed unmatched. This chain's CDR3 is CASSLTSGRETQYF. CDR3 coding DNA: TGCGCCAGCAGCTTGACTAGCGGGCGGGAGACCCAGTACTTC. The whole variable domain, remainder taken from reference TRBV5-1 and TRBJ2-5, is KAGVTQTPRYLIKTRGQQVTLSCSPISGHRSVSWYQQTPGQGLQFLFEYFSETQRNKGNFPGRFSGRQFSNSRSEMNVSTLELGDSALYLCASSLTSGRETQYFGPGTRLLVL.

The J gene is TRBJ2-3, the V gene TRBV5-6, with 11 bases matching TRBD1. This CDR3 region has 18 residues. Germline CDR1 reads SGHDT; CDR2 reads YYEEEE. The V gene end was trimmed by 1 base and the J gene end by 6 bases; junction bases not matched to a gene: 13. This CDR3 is CASSLSLTGTGGGDTQYF. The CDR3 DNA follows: TGTGCCAGCAGCTTGTCCCTTACCGGGACAGGGGGAGGGGATACGCAGTATTTT.

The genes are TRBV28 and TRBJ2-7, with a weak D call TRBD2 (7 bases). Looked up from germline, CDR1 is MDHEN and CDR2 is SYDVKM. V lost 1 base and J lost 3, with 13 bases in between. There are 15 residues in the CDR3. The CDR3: CASSLSGGLGYEQYV. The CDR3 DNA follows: TGTGCCAGCAGTTTATCCGGGGGGCTTGGCTACGAGCAGTACGTC.

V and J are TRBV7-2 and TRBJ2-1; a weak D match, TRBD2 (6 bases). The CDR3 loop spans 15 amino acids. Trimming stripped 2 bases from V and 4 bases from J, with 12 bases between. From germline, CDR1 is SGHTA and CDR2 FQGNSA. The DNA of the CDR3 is TGTGCCAGCAGCTTAATGGCGGGGCAATACAATGAGCAGTTCTTC. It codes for CASSLMAGQYNEQFF.

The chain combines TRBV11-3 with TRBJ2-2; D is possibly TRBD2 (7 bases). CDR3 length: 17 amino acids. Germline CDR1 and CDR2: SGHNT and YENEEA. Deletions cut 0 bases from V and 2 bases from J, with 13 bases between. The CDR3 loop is CASSLDLGGGNTGELFF. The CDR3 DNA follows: TGTGCCAGCAGCTTAGATCTCGGCGGGGGCAACACCGGGGAGCTGTTTTTT.

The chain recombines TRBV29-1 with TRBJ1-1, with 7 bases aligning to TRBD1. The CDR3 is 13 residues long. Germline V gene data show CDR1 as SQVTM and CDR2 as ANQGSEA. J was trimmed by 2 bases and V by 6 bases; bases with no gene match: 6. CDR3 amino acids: CSVLTGTNTEAFF. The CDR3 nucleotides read TGCAGCGTACTGACAGGGACAAACACTGAAGCTTTCTTT. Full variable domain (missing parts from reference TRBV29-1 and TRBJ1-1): SAVISQKPSRDICQRGTSLTIQCQVDSQVTMMFWYRQQPGQSLTLIATANQGSEATYESGFVIDKFPISRPNLTFSTLTVSNMSPEDSSIYLCSVLTGTNTEAFFGQGTRLTVV.